The 17 T cell receptor beta chains given below trace back to one sample, sequenced in a study of shared clonotypes between healthy human individuals. Generated by immunoSEQ multiplex PCR, the TCRdb table keeps only in-frame clones and is missing some. The repertoire has 470,000 or so clones, over 75% of them found once; the top ten carry roughly 13%. The sequenced sample consisted of PBMCs. All receptors derive from a woman aged 40 to 55 in good health. Some clones in this sample may be carry-over from other donors' samples.

The rearrangement uses TRBV15 and TRBJ2-5; a possible D gene is TRBD1 (5 bases). Germline CDR1 reads LNHNV; CDR2 reads YYDKDF (reference sequence). The CDR3 is 13 residues long. V lost 4 bases and J 5 bases, leaving 11 bases between the germline ends. The CDR3 region is CATSTGLRETQYF. CDR3 sequence (DNA): TGTGCCACCAGCACAGGGCTGAGGGAGACCCAGTACTTC.

V gene TRBV18 combines with J gene TRBJ2-1; D may be TRBD2 (7 bases). CDR1 is KGHSH, CDR2 LQKENI, per germline. Trimming took off 3 bases at V and 10 bases at J, with 13 bases between the two ends. This CDR3 is built from 13 residues. For the CDR3, the DNA is TGTGCCAGCTCACCCAACAGGGAGGGGGAGCAGTTCTTC. Its translation: CASSPNREGEQFF.

This rearrangement joins TRBV28 to TRBJ2-5; D not certain. CDR1 is MDHEN and CDR2 is SYDVKM in the germline V gene. This CDR3 region has 15 residues. Between the trimmed V and J ends, which lost 5 bases and 2 bases, there was a span of 15 bases. The chain's CDR3 is CASSPLQQTQETQYF. In DNA, the CDR3 is TGTGCCAGCAGTCCTCTCCAGCAGACACAAGAGACCCAGTACTTC.

This chain joins TRBV5-8 and TRBJ2-2; 11 bases are a match to TRBD2. The CDR3 has 15 residues. V gave up 7 bases and J gave up 2 bases; unmatched junction bases: 4. Germline V lookup: CDR1 SGHTS, CDR2 YDEGEE. CDR3 in amino acids: CASPGLAGNTGELFF. CDR3 nucleotides: TGTGCCAGCCCCGGACTAGCGGGTAACACCGGGGAGCTGTTTTTT.

The CDR3 loop reads CASRQAGVGEQYF. DNA for the CDR3: TGTGCCAGTCGCCAAGCGGGAGTAGGGGAGCAGTACTTC. The rearrangement joins TRBV19 to TRBJ2-7; 8 nucleotides match TRBD2. CDR3 length: 13 amino acids. V trimming: 8 bases; J trimming: 7 bases; junction bases outside the gene matches: 10. The germline CDR1 and CDR2 sequences are LNHDA and SQIVND (reference sequence).

This chain joins TRBV7-6 and TRBJ2-7; D is uncertain. The V gene's germline CDR1 is SGHVS and CDR2 FNYEAQ. This CDR3 has 15 residues. The V end was cut by 1 base, the J end by 0 bases, with 10 bases between. Written as DNA, the CDR3 is TGTGCCAGCAGCTTAGGGGGTGCCCTCTCCTACGAGCAGTACTTC. This gives the protein CASSLGGALSYEQYF.

This clone has a handful of counts. The DNA for the CDR3 is TGTGCCAGCAGCACACAGGGTTTCTCTAATGAAAAACTGTTTTTT. As protein: CASSTQGFSNEKLFF. The chain uses TRBV9 and TRBJ1-4; TRBD1 is a possible D gene (6 bases). Germline values: CDR1 SGDLS, CDR2 YYNGEE. Trimming cost V 4 bases and J 3 bases, with 13 bases left between them. This CDR3 is built from 15 residues.

The V gene is TRBV7-3, the J gene TRBJ2-7; TRBD2 aligns across 11 bases. Germline V lookup: CDR1 SGHTA, CDR2 FQGTGA. This CDR3 is built from 14 residues. V shed 5 bases, J shed 6 bases, and the junction held 6 bases outside the gene matches. This CDR3 reads CASSPLAGVGEQYF. In DNA form, the CDR3 reads TGTGCCAGCAGCCCACTAGCGGGAGTAGGCGAGCAGTACTTC.

V gene TRBV13 combines with J gene TRBJ2-7; D unresolved. The germline V gene encodes CDR1 PRHDT and CDR2 FYEKMQ (reference sequence). Trimming removed 2 bases from V and 12 bases from J, with 23 bases in between. This CDR3 contains 15 residues. CDR3 coding DNA: TGTGCCAGCAGCTTAAGCTCAAAAGCTTACAGTGGGCTGTACTTC. Translating gives CASSLSSKAYSGLYF.

About this clone: Given a far larger clone just one base away, this is likely a sequencing read error. This same CDR3 is encoded by further DNA sequences in the sample. This chain joins TRBV27 and TRBJ1-2; D is perhaps TRBD1 (5 bases). The CDR3 consists of 14 residues. Germline values: CDR1 MNHEY, CDR2 SMNVEV (reference sequence). CDR3 loop: CASSWGVGRYGYTF. The CDR3 bases are TGTGCCAGCAGTTGGGGGGTAGGCCGGTATGGCTACACATTC.

This CDR3 reads CASSYSDNEQFF. Written as DNA, the CDR3 is TGTGCCAGCAGTTACTCAGACAATGAGCAGTTCTTC. V gene TRBV6-5 combines with J gene TRBJ2-1, with no clear D. Germline V gives CDR1 MNHEY, CDR2 SVGAGI. This CDR3 region has 12 residues. The V end lost 0 bases, the J end lost 5 bases, and 2 bases lay between the germline ends.

On this clone itself: Given a far larger clone just one base away, this is likely a sequencing read error. This rearrangement joins TRBV4-3 to TRBJ2-5, with a tentative D call TRBD1 (5 bases). The last part of the DNA fits TRBJ2-7 better; the J call may be wrong. This CDR3 comprises 15 residues. Germline V gene sequence: CDR1 LGHNA, CDR2 YSLEER. DNA of the CDR3: TGCGCCAGCAGCCAAGAAATAGACAGCTCCTACGAGCAGTACTTC. Amino acids: CASSQEIDSSYEQYF.

Points on this clone: A far larger clone lies a single base away; this is likely a read error. The V gene is TRBV5-1, the J gene TRBJ2-7; D ambiguous. Germline V CDR1 and CDR2: SGHRS, YFSETQ. This CDR3 is 13 amino acids long. CDR3 amino acids: CASSNPSGDERYF. CDR3 bases: TGCGCCAGCAGCAACCCTTCAGGAGACGAGCGGTACTTC.

Notes on this clone: Other nucleotide sequences in the sample specify the same CDR3. The CDR3 DNA follows: TGTGCCAGCAGCGTAGGACAGGGCGCCTACGAGCAGTACTTC. Protein sequence: CASSVGQGAYEQYF. The V call is TRBV9, the J call TRBJ2-7, with TRBD1 matching over 7 bases. The CDR3 has 14 residues. V lost 0 bases and J lost 2; bases outside the gene matches: 2. CDR1 and CDR2 (germline): SGDLS, YYNGEE.

CDR3 sequence (DNA): TGTGCCAGCGGGACAGATGGGGAGACCCAGTACTTC. Translating gives CASGTDGETQYF. The genes are TRBV2 and TRBJ2-5, with 7 bases identical to TRBD1. CDR1 and CDR2 (germline): SNHLY, FYNNEI. The CDR3 sequence is 12 residues long. With 8 bases clipped from V and 5 bases from J, the junction kept 5 bases outside the gene matches.

As DNA, the CDR3 is TGTGCCAGCCGGCTGACAGGGGGCACAGATACGCAGTATTTT. Translating gives CASRLTGGTDTQYF. The chain uses TRBV18 and TRBJ2-3, with 8 bases lining up with TRBD1. This CDR3 is built from 14 residues. Germline CDR1 and CDR2: KGHSH and LQKENI. With 8 bases clipped from V and 1 base from J, the junction kept 5 bases outside the gene matches. The entire variable domain, with the rest obtained from reference TRBV18 and TRBJ2-3, is as follows: NAGVMQNPRHLVRRRGQEARLRCSPMKGHSHVYWYRQLPEEGLKFMVYLQKENIIDESGMPKERFSAEFPKEGPSILRIQQVVRGDSAAYFCASRLTGGTDTQYFGPGTRLTVL.

This clone was seen ten or more times. The sample contains more than one DNA sequence encoding this CDR3. The rearrangement links TRBV10-2 to TRBJ2-2, with D unclear. Germline-derived CDR1 and CDR2 are WSHSY and SAAADI. The CDR3 sequence is 12 residues long. V was clipped by 6 bases and J by 1 base, with 3 bases between them. CDR3 DNA sequence: TGCGCCAGCAGGGAGAACACCGGGGAGCTGTTTTTT. This codes for CASRENTGELFF.